This T cell receptor beta chain was retrieved from a study of response to subunit inactivated influenza vaccine (dated by TCRdb to 2016 to 2019). Regarding the study in general: The study used deep quantitative T cell receptor repertoire profiling to track responses to a trivalent subunit inactivated influenza vaccine. What the research found in general, with its limitations: According to the authors, only a limited number of new T cells may be recruited by each seasonal influenza vaccination.

Libraries were constructed by RT-PCR. Sequencer: Illumina HiSeq 2500. In TCRdb, the public reads were trimmed at Q25 with fastp and aligned with MiXCR, with productive beta chains retained. Rows matching on CDR3 protein sequence are summarized as one entry with the most common DNA and genes. The sample data list hundreds of thousands of distinct CDR3 sequences, and 13% to 15% of these were observed just once. The biggest ten clones account for 6.5% to 8% of the sample. Points on this clonotype: No cognate antigen has been identified for it. The sample holds no much larger clone one base away, and base qualities are not on file.

This clonotype was sampled from a man aged 50 to 60 who received an inactivated influenza vaccine. Donor details come from another sample of the same person, matched by shared clones. The sequencing used PBMCs from blood, collected less than 15 days before vaccination.

CDR3 loop: CASRPTRTAEQYF. At the DNA level, the sequence is TGTGCCAGCAGACCGACTCGCACGGCCGAGCAGTACTTC. The chain was built from TRBV27 and TRBJ2-7; no D gene can be assigned with confidence. CDR3 length: 13 amino acids, cysteine to phenylalanine. The entry retains the CDR3 DNA only, 39 bases that are in frame from base 1. CDR1 and CDR2 were assigned from the germline V gene (reference sequence) as MNHEY and SMNVEV. V and J lose 6 bases and 6 bases, and a span of 15 bases separates them.